This T cell receptor (beta chain) comes out of a study of OX40 agonist ivuxolimab in advanced cancers. The CDR3 totals 15 residues. Patients were ruled out by autoimmune disease history or systemic immunosuppression. Here immunoSEQ multiplex PCR was the method, and the copy in TCRdb shows in-frame clones only, minus some. The table lists about 48,000 clones, about 85% of them singletons. The gene calls are TRBV21-1 and TRBJ2-5; the DNA was not used to check the table's D call, TRBD1. TRBV21-1 constitutes a pseudogene. The TCR sequence derives from an adult with an advanced solid tumor such as melanoma, head and neck, liver or kidney cancer. Specimen: CD4+ or CD8+ T cells sorted from blood, collected in a trial of the OX40 agonist ivuxolimab. The CDR3 region is CASRNRGPMEETQYF. The CDR3 DNA reads TGTGCCAGCAGGAACAGGGGGCCCATGGAGGAGACCCAGTACTTC.